The rows below give T cell receptor beta chains drawn from one sample of a study of T cells in Graves' hyperthyroidism and ophthalmopathy. MiXCR, applied by TCRdb to the multiplex PCR reads, yields one record per CDR3 protein. The sample has more than 500,000 distinct CDR3 sequences; roughly 50% are singletons. The material sequenced was peripheral blood or thyroid tissue (not recorded which). All receptors come from an adult woman with Graves' disease, either hyperthyroidism or ophthalmopathy (not recorded which). CDR3s leave out the opening cysteine and the closing phenylalanine or tryptophan. Fields, in order: V gene, CDR3 protein.

V: TRBV5-4
CDR3: ASSLEVVTGQQWST

V: TRBV10-3
CDR3: AISPSVAGGEQY

V: TRBV7-2
CDR3: ASSPGTGGYSPLH

V: TRBV5-1
CDR3: ASSLVAGVLAYEQY

V: TRBV25-1
CDR3: ASSGGAAVYGYT

V: TRBV28
CDR3: ASSEAPLPQH

V: TRBV7-9
CDR3: ASSVGSTGTPETQY

V: TRBV2
CDR3: ASTKAGNTEAF

V: TRBV15
CDR3: ATSRDLLNEKLF

V: TRBV11-1
CDR3: ASSLGQPNEQF

V: TRBV25-1
CDR3: ATRTAGDGYT

V: TRBV27
CDR3: ASSSRGVGSEQY

V: TRBV10-3
CDR3: AISEGQGYTEAF

V: TRBV11-2
CDR3: ASSSTRINEQF

V: TRBV7-3
CDR3: ASSLGGRNTIY

V: TRBV29-1
CDR3: SAGQGVQY

V: TRBV7-2
CDR3: ASSLASYNSPLH

V: TRBV5-1
CDR3: ASSLAGSGPYNEQY

V: TRBV20-1
CDR3: SARPGLAGGPVGETQY

V: TRBV28
CDR3: ASSSELVQNQPQH

V: TRBV12-3/TRBV12-4
CDR3: ASSRRVGYTEAF

V: TRBV29-1
CDR3: SVPGTATGELF

V: TRBV7-9
CDR3: ASSIWGSGGYT

V: TRBV7-9
CDR3: ASSLGPGLSREQY

V: TRBV6-5
CDR3: ASSYSSGNTGELF

V: TRBV10-3
CDR3: AIRTTGEGGYEQY

V: TRBV7-9
CDR3: ASSAPRDTEAF

V: TRBV12-3/TRBV12-4
CDR3: ASKQTGGAGYGYT

V: TRBV28
CDR3: ASSLWGSEQY

V: TRBV28
CDR3: ASIAGGALEAF

V: TRBV24-1
CDR3: ATSPRGASYEQY

V: TRBV29-1
CDR3: SVEAQGAPEKLF

V: TRBV5-1
CDR3: ASSLNPLGQGAEAF

V: TRBV6-2/TRBV6-3
CDR3: ASSYLGVAQPQH

V: TRBV6-1
CDR3: ASSEFRSVGGNTIY

V: TRBV4-1
CDR3: ASSQDRRASGRAQIYEQY

V: TRBV11-2
CDR3: ASSSPPRGGEQY

V: TRBV20-1
CDR3: SARLSSGSYEQY

V: TRBV3-1
CDR3: ASSQRTVGSGRKGGELF

V: TRBV10-2
CDR3: ASRVRGTYGQY

V: TRBV4-1
CDR3: ASSHTQYTGELF

V: TRBV7-2
CDR3: ASNLAGQQETQY

V: TRBV10-1
CDR3: ATSNHNEQF

V: TRBV2
CDR3: TSGTVGPPLH

V: TRBV4-2
CDR3: ASSQERSYYEQY